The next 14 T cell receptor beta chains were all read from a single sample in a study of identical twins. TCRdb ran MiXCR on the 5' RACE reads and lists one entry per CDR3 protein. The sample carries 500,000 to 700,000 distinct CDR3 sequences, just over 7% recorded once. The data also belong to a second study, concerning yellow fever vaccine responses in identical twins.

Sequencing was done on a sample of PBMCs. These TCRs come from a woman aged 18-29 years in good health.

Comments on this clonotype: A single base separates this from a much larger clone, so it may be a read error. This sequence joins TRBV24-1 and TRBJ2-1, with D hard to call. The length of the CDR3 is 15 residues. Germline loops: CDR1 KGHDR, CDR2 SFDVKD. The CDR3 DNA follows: TGTGCCACCAGTGTCAAAGGGCACTCCTACAATGATCAGTTCTTC. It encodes CATSVKGHSYNDQFF.

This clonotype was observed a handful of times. The CDR3, as DNA: TGCAGTGCTAGAGATCTAGCGACAGAAGCTTTCTTT. Translated: CSARDLATEAFF. The gene calls are TRBV20-1 and TRBJ1-1; D gene uncertain. CDR3 length equals 12 residues. Trimming took 0 bases from V and 8 from J, leaving 10 bases between them. Germline values: CDR1 DFQATT, CDR2 SNEGSKA (reference sequence).

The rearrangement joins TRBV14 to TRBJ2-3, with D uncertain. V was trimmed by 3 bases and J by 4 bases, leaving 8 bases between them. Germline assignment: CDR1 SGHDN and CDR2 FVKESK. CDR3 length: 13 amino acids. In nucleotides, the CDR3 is TGTGCCAGCAGCCAGAGGTTGGCAGATACGCAGTATTTT. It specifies CASSQRLADTQYF. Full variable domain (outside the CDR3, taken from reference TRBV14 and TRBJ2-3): EAGVTQFPSHSVIEKGQTVTLRCDPISGHDNLYWYRRVMGKEIKFLLHFVKESKQDESGMPNNRFLAERTGGTYSTLKVQPAELEDSGVYFCASSQRLADTQYFGPGTRLTVL.

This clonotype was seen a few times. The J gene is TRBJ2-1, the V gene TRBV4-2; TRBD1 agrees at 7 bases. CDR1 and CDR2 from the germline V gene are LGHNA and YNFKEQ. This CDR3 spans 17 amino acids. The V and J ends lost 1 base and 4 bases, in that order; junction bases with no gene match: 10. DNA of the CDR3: TGTGCCAGCAGCCAAGGGGGGTTAGGGGGCCCGTACAATGAGCAGTTCTTC. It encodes CASSQGGLGGPYNEQFF.

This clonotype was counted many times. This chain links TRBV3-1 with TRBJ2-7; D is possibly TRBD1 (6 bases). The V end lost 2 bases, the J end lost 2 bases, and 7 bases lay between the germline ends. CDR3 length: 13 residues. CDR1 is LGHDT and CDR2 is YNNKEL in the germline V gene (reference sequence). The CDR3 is CASSQSGAYEQYF. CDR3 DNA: TGTGCCAGCAGCCAATCAGGGGCCTACGAGCAGTACTTC.

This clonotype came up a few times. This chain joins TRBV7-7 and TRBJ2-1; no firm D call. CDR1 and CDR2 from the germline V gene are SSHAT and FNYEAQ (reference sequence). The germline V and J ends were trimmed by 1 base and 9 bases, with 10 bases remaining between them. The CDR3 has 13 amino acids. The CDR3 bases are TGTGCCAGCAGCTTAGGTGATGCTGGTGAGCAGTTCTTC. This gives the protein CASSLGDAGEQFF.

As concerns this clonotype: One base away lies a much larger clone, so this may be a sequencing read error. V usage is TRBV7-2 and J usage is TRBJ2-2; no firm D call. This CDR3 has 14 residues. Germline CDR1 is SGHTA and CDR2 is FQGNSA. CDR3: CVSSLDNGVGELFF. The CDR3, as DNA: TGTGTCAGCAGCTTAGACAATGGTGTCGGGGAGCTGTTTTTT.

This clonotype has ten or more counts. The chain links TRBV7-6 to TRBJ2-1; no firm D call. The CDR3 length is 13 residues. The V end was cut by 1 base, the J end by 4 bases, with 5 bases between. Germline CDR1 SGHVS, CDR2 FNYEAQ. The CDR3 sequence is CASSLEVYNEQFF. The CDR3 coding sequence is TGTGCCAGCAGCTTAGAGGTGTACAATGAGCAGTTCTTC.

The CDR3 DNA reads as TGTGCCAGCAGTGTTGACGGCGCCTCTGGAAACACCATATATTTT. Amino acids: CASSVDGASGNTIYF. The gene calls are TRBV2 and TRBJ1-3; no firm D call. Germline loops: CDR1 SNHLY, CDR2 FYNNEI. This CDR3 has 15 residues. Trimming stripped 4 bases from V and 0 bases from J, with 10 bases between.

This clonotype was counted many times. Here the CDR3 DNA reads TGTGCCAGCAGAGCCGGCCCGTCCTACGAGCAGTACTTC. Protein: CASRAGPSYEQYF. The rearrangement joins TRBV6-2 or TRBV6-3 to TRBJ2-7; D gene uncertain. The V gene's germline CDR1 is MNHEY and CDR2 SVGEGT. The CDR3 is 13 residues long. The V end was cut by 6 bases, the J end by 1 base, with 10 bases between.

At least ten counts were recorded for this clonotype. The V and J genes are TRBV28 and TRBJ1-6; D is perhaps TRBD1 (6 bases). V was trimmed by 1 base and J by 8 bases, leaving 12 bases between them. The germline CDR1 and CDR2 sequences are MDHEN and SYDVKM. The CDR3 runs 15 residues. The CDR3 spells CASSLLVAGDSPLHF. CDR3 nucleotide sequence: TGTGCCAGCAGTTTATTAGTGGCAGGGGATTCACCCCTCCACTTT.

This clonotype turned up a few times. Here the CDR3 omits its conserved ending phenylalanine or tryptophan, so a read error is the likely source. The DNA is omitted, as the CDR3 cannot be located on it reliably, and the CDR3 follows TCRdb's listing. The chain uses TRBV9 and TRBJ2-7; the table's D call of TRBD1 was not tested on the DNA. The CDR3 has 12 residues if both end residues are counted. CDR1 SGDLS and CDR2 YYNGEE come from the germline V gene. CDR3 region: CASSVVSSFRDP.

CDR3 protein: CASTQGVGLANTGELFF. CDR3 in DNA: TGTGCCAGCACCCAGGGGGTCGGACTAGCCAACACCGGGGAGCTGTTTTTT. The chain uses TRBV7-2 and TRBJ2-2; a weak D match, TRBD2 (8 bases). Trimming cost V 7 bases and J 2 bases, with 20 bases left between them. The CDR3 sequence is 17 residues long. Germline values: CDR1 SGHTA, CDR2 FQGNSA.

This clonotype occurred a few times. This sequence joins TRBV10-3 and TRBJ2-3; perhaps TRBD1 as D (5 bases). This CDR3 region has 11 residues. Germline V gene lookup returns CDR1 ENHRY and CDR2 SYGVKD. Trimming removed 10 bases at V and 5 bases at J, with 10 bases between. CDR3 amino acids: CATRAVDTQYF. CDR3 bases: TGTGCCACCAGGGCTGTAGATACGCAGTATTTT.